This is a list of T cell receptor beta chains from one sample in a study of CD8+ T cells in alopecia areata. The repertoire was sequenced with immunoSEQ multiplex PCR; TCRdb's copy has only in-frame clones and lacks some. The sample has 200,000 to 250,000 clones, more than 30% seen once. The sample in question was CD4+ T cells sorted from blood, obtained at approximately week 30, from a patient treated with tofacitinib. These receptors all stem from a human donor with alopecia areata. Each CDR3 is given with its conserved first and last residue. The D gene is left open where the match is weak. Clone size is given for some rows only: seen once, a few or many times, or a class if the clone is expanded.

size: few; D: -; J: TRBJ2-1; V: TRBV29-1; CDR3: CSVRRTGGAEGSGRPSSYNEQFF
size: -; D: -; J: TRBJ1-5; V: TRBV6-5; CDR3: CASSPDRNSNQPQHF
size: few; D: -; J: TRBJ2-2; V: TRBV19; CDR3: CASSIGQLNTGELFF
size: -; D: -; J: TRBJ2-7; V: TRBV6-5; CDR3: CASTETWRFGEQYF
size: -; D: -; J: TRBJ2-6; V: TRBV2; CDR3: CASSPEGSGANVLTF
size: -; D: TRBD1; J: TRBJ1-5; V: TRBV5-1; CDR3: CASSLDGQGNQPQHF
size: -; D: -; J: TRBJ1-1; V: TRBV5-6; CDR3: CASSLSRRGSSTEAFF
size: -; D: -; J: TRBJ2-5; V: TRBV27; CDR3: CASSFLGQTSLPQYF
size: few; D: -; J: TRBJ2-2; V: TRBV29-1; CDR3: CSVVGYTGELFF
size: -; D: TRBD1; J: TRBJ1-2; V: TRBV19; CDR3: CASSMGQWYNYGYTF
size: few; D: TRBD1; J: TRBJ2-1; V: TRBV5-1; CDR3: CASSYTGHRTGYNEQFF
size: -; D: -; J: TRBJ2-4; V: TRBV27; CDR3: CASSFRAKNIQYF
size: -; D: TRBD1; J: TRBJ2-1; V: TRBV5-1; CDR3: CASSSQGQHSYNEQFF
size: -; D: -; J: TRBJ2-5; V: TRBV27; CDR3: CASRGGGRGQETQYF
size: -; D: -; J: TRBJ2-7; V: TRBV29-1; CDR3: CSVEFLTDEQYF
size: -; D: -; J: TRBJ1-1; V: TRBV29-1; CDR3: CSVVGPFTGEAFF
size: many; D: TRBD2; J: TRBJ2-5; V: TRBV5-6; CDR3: CASSMRTGLAGLDYF
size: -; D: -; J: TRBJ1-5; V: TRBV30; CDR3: CAWSGQGAGNQPQHF
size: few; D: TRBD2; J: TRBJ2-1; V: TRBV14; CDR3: CASSQIAGDNEQFF
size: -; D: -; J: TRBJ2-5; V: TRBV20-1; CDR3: CSARTRETQYF
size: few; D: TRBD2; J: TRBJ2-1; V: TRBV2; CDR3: CASSQGLAGYNEQFF
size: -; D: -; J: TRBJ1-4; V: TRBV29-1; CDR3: CSTGRVDGEKLFF
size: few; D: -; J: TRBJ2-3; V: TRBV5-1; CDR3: CASREGMTETDTQYF
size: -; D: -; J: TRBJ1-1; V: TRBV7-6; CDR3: CASSPRGRSNTEAFF
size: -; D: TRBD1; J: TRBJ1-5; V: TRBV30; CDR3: CAWSGGQLYSNQPQHF
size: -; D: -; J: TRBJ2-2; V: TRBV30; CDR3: CGGGNTGELFF
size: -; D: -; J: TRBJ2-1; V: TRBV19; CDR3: CASSGLDSGKQFF
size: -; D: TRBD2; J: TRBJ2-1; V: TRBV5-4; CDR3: CASSLAATSGGAWNEQFF
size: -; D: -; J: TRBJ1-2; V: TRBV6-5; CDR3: CASSQIQGYGYTF
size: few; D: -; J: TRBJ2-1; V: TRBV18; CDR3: CASSPGTHNNEQFF